Many counts were recorded for the clone carrying this TCR beta chain. The target antigen is unknown. A read error may account for a junction end that differs from germline. These data belong to a study of T cells in Graves' hyperthyroidism and ophthalmopathy. For the study at large: Sampling of peripheral blood happened at initial diagnosis, prior to any treatment.

Findings and caveats of the study: Blood also showed most of the thyroid clonotypes that were expanded above 0.001.

The CDR3 spans 16 residues. Germline V gene sequence: CDR1 SGHRS, CDR2 YFSETQ. RNA transcripts served as the template for amplifying TCR beta CDR3 regions. Primed by the HTBI set, a first-round RT-PCR was run on the TCR CDR3. One entry per CDR3 protein results from TCRdb running MiXCR on the multiplex PCR reads. The sample records fewer than 600,000 distinct CDR3 sequences, 14% being singletons. Across 18 months, stable Graves' hyperthyroidism was marked by no progression to ophthalmopathy. Diagnosis relied on clinical symptoms, serum thyroxine and TRAb, thyroid ultrasound and orbital computed tomography.

The rearrangement uses TRBV5-1 and TRBJ1-4, with TRBD1 as a possible D gene (5 bases). The source is a woman aged 40 to 49 with Graves' hyperthyroidism. The sample taken for sequencing was blood. The CDR3 here is CASSPSAGQVNGKLFF. In DNA, the CDR3 is TGCGCCAGCAGCCCTTCGGCAGGGCAGGTGAATGGAAAACTGTTTTTT.